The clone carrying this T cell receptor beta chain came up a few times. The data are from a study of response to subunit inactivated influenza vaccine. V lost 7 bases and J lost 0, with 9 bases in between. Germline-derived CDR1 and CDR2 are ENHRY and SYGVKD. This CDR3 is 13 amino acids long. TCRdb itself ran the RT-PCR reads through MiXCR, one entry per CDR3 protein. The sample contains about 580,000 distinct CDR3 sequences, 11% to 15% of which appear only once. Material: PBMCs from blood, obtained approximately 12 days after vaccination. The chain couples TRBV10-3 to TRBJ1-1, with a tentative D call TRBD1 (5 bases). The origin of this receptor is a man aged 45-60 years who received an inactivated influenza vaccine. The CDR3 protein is CAITGAMNTEAFF. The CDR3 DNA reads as TGTGCCATCACCGGGGCAATGAACACTGAAGCTTTCTTT.